This T cell receptor beta chain was retrieved from a study of molecular identifiers for immune sequencing clone quantification. Study-level information: The replicate experiment used RNA from roughly 20,000 or 100,000 naive CD8 cells. This RNA was split into five aliquots, and four of them were sequenced. Points from the study as a whole: Spiked Jurkat TCR RNA equal to one cell could reportedly be picked out among some 1 million naive cells.

This clonotype was detected ten times or more. Its cognate antigen is unknown. Naive CD8 T cells were picked out by sorting for CD8+CD4-CCR7+CD45RA+. TCRdb processed the PCR reads anew with MiXCR; each CDR3 protein has one entry. The data hold about 68,000 distinct CDR3 sequences, with 15% to 20% observed a single time. The CDR3 has 14 residues. V lost 7 bases to trimming and J lost 7 bases; unmatched junction nucleotides: 8. The germline gives CDR1 MNHEY, CDR2 SMNVEV (reference sequence). The sequence was obtained from a human donor in good health. Some libraries in this study had Jurkat cell RNA spiked in. The J gene is TRBJ2-1, the V gene TRBV27; 9 nucleotides match TRBD2. Sequencing input: naive CD8+ T cells from blood, with Jurkat cell RNA spiked in. Subset specified: FACS-sorted CD8+CD4-CCR7+CD45RA+ naive T cells. CDR3 residues: CASNPGLALNEQFF. The CDR3 DNA reads TGTGCCAGCAACCCGGGACTAGCCTTAAATGAGCAGTTCTTC.